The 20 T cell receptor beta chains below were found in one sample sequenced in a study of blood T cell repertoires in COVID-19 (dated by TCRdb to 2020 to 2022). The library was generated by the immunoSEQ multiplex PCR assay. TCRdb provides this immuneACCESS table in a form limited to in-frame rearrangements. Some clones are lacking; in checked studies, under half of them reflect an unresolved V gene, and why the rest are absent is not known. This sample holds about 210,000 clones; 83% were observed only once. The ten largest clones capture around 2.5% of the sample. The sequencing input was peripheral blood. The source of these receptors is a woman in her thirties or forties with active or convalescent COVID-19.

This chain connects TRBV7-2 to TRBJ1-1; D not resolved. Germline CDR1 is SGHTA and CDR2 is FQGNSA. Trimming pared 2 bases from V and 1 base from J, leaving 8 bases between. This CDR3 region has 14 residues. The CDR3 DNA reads TGTGCCAGCAGCTTACACCAACAGAACACTGAAGCTTTCTTT. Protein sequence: CASSLHQQNTEAFF.

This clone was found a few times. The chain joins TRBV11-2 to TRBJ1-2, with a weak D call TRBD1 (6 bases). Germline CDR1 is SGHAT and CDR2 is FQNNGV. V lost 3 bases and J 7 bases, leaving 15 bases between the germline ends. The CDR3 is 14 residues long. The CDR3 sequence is CASSLFGTGLGYTF. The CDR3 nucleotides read TGTGCCAGCAGCTTGTTTGGCACAGGGCTTGGCTACACCTTC. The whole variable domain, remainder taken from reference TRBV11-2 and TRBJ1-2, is EAGVAQSPRYKIIEKRQSVAFWCNPISGHATLYWYQQILGQGPKLLIQFQNNGVVDDSQLPKDRFSAERLKGVDSTLKIQPAKLEDSAVYLCASSLFGTGLGYTFGSGTRLTVV.

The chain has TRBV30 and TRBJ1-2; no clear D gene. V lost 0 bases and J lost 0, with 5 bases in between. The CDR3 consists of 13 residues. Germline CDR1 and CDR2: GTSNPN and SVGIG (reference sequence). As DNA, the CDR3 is TGTGCCTGGAGTGTACAAGCTAACTATGGCTACACCTTC. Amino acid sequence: CAWSVQANYGYTF. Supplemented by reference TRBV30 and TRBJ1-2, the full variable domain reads SQTIHQWPATLVQPVGSPLSLECTVEGTSNPNLYWYRQAAGRGLQLLFYSVGIGQISSEVPQNLSASRPQDRQFILSSKKLLLSDSGFYLCAWSVQANYGYTFGSGTRLTVV.

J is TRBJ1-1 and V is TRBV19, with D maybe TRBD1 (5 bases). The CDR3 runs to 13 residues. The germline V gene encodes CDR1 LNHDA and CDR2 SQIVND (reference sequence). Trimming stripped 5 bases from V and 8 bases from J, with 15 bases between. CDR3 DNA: TGTGCCAGTAGTCCCGGCAGGGCGGTGGAAGCTTTCTTT. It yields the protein CASSPGRAVEAFF.

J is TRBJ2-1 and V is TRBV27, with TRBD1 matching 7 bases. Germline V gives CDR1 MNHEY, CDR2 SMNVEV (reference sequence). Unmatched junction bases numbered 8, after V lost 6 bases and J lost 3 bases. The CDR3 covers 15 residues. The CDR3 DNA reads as TGTGCCAGCAGCTCCCAGGGGGACGGCTACAATGAGCAGTTCTTC. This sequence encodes CASSSQGDGYNEQFF.

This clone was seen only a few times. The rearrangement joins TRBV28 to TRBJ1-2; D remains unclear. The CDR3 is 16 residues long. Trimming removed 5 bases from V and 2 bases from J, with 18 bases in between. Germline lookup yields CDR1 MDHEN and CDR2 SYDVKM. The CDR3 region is CASSVFAGKINYGYTF. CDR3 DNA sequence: TGTGCCAGCAGTGTTTTCGCGGGGAAGATAAACTATGGCTACACCTTC.

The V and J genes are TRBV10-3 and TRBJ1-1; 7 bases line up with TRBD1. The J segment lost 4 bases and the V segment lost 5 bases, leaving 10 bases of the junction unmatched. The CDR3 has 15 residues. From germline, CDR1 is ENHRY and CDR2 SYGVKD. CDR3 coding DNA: TGTGCCATCAGTCCCGGACAGGCCCAGGGCACTGAAGCTTTCTTT. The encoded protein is CAISPGQAQGTEAFF.

The CDR3 DNA is TGTGCCAGCAGCCTAGGGACAGGGGGCAGGGAGACCCAGTACTTC. This encodes CASSLGTGGRETQYF. This chain joins TRBV5-4 and TRBJ2-5, with 12 bases fitting TRBD1. CDR3 length equals 15 residues. Trimming took 4 bases from V and 5 from J; bases not matched to a gene: 6. Germline-derived CDR1 and CDR2 are SGHNT and YYREEE (reference sequence).

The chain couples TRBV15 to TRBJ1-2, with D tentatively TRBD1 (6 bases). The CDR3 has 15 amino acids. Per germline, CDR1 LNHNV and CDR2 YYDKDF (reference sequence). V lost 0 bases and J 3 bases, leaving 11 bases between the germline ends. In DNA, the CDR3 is TGTGCCACCAGCAGAGACAGGGGTGATTACTATGGCTACACCTTC. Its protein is CATSRDRGDYYGYTF.

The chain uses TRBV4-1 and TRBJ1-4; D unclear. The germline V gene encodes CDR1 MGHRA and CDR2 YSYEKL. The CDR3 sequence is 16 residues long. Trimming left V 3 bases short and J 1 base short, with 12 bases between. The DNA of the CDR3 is TGCGCCAGCAGCCAGTCCGGGATTGAAACTAATGAAAAACTGTTTTTT. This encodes CASSQSGIETNEKLFF.

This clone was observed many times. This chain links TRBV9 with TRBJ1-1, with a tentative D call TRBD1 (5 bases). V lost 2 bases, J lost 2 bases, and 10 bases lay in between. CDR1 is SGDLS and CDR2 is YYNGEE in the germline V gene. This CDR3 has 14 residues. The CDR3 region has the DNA TGTGCCAGCAGCGTTTCGGGGACTAACACTGAAGCTTTCTTT. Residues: CASSVSGTNTEAFF.

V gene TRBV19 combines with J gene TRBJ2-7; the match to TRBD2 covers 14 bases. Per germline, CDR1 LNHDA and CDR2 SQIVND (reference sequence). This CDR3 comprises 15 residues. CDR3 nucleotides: TGTGAACGTGGACTAGCGGGGGGTAGCTCCTACGAGCAGTACTTC. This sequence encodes CERGLAGGSSYEQYF.

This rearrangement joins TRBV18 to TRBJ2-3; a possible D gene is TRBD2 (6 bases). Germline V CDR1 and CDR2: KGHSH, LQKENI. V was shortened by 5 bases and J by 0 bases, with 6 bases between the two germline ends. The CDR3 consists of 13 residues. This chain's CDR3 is CASSGTSTDTQYF. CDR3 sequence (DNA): TGTGCCAGCTCAGGGACTAGCACAGATACGCAGTATTTT.

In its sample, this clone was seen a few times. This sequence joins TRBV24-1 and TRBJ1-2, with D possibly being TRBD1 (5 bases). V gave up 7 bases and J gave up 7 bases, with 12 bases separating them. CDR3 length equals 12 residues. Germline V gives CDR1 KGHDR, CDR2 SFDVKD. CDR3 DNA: TGTGCCACCAGGCAGGGTAAAACTGGCTACACCTTC. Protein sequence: CATRQGKTGYTF.

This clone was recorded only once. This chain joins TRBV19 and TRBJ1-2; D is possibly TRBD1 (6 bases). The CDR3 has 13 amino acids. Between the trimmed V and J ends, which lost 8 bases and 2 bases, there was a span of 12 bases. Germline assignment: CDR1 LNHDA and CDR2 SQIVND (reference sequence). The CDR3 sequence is CASGTPTNYGYTF. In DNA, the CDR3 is TGTGCCAGTGGGACACCAACGAACTATGGCTACACCTTC.

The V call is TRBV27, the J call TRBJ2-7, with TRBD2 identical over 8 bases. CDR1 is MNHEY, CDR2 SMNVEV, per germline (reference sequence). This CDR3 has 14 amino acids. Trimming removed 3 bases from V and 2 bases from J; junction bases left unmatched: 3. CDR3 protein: CASSLGAGAYEQYF. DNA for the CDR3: TGTGCCAGCAGTTTGGGAGCGGGGGCCTACGAGCAGTACTTC.

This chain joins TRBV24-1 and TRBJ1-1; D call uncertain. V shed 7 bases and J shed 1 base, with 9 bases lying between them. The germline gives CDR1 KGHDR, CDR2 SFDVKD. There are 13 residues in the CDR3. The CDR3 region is CATRGEGNTEAFF. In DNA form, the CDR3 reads TGTGCCACCAGAGGAGAGGGGAACACTGAAGCTTTCTTT.

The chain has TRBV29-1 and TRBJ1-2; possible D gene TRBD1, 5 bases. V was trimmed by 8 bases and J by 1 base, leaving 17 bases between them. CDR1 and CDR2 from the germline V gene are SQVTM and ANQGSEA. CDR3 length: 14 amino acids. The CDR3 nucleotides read TGCAGCCCTAGGGAGGGACCCTTTAACTATGGCTACACCTTC. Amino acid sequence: CSPREGPFNYGYTF.

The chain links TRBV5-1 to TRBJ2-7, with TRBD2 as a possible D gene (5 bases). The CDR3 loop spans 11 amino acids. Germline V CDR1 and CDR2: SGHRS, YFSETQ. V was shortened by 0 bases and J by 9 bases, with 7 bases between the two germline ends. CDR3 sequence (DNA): TGCGCCAGCAGCTTGGCCGGGGTGCAGTACTTC. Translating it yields CASSLAGVQYF.

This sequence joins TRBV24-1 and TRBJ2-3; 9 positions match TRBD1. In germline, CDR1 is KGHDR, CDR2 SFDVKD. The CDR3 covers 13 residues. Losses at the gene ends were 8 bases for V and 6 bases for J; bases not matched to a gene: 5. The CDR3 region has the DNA TGTGCCACCACCAGGACAGGGGAGGATACGCAGTATTTT. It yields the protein CATTRTGEDTQYF.